This T cell receptor (beta chain) stems from a study of blood T cells in healthy people across ages. This clonotype was seen only a few times. This CDR3 region has 15 residues. Trimming cost V 6 bases and J 4 bases, with 16 bases left between them. Germline V lookup: CDR1 MNHEY, CDR2 SVGEGT. Through a sample-barcoded 5' primer and a J-beta primer mix, a second PCR was run for roughly 7 to 11 cycles. Through a template-switch adaptor with 12 random nucleotides, each cDNA molecule received a tag. MiXCR, applied by TCRdb to the 5' RACE reads, yields one record per CDR3 protein. This sample carries 700,000 or so distinct CDR3 sequences, around 43% of them seen once, and the ten largest clones take about 32%. Roughly 10 milliliters of peripheral blood were drawn from each donor.

Sequenced material: blood. The sequence derives from a man older than 75 in good health. The chain combines TRBV6-2 or TRBV6-3 with TRBJ2-1; maybe TRBD2 (6 bases). The CDR3 sequence is CASSRRGGAYNEQFF. The CDR3 DNA is TGTGCCAGCAGCCGCCGAGGCGGGGCTTACAATGAGCAGTTCTTC.